A single sample is the source of the 15 T cell receptor beta chains below, sequenced in a study of T cell changes during pregnancy in multiple sclerosis. Libraries were prepared by immunoSEQ multiplex PCR; TCRdb keeps only in-frame clonotypes and omits some of them. Altogether roughly 46,000 clones are present, 80% to 95% being singletons, with the ten largest covering 2% to 2.5%. Here the sequenced sample was peripheral blood, taken in the third trimester of pregnancy. The receptors shown here come from a female donor with multiple sclerosis, enrolled in a pregnancy study.

V gene TRBV9 combines with J gene TRBJ2-1, with D perhaps matching TRBD2 (6 bases). Trimming took 0 bases from V and 6 from J, leaving 10 bases between them. The CDR3 loop spans 14 amino acids. Germline lookup yields CDR1 SGDLS and CDR2 YYNGEE. The chain's CDR3 is CASSVAPGGNEQFF. CDR3 nucleotide sequence: TGTGCCAGCAGCGTAGCTCCCGGGGGCAATGAGCAGTTCTTC. The full variable domain, rest sourced from reference TRBV9 and TRBJ2-1, is DSGVTQTPKHLITATGQRVTLRCSPRSGDLSVYWYQQSLDQGLQFLIQYYNGEERAKGNILERFSAQQFPDLHSELNLSSLELGDSALYFCASSVAPGGNEQFFGPGTRLTVL.

This sequence joins TRBV7-2 and TRBJ2-7, with D possibly TRBD2 on 6 matching bases. CDR1 is SGHTA, CDR2 FQGNSA, per germline. The CDR3 runs 16 residues. V was trimmed by 2 bases and J by 0 bases, leaving 14 bases between them. The DNA for the CDR3 is TGTGCCAGCAGCTTAATCGGCGGGATTAGCTCCTACGAGCAGTACTTC. Amino acid sequence: CASSLIGGISSYEQYF.

CDR3 sequence (DNA): TGTGCCAGCTCACCGGGACAGGGTCCCACAGAGACCCAGTACTTC. This gives the protein CASSPGQGPTETQYF. The chain recombines TRBV18 with TRBJ2-5, with 9 bases aligning to TRBD1. The CDR3 extends over 15 amino acids. The V gene end was trimmed by 3 bases and the J gene end by 4 bases; junction bases not matched to a gene: 6. Germline values: CDR1 KGHSH, CDR2 LQKENI.

The chain combines TRBV7-3 with TRBJ2-3, with 10 bases matching TRBD2. Germline CDR1 reads SGHTA; CDR2 reads FQGTGA. J gave up 4 bases and V 6 bases, and 7 bases lay outside the gene matches. The CDR3 is made up of 15 amino acids. The DNA for the CDR3 is TGTGCCAGCAGGGCGAGCGGGAGGGCCGCAGATACGCAGTATTTT. Encoded protein: CASRASGRAADTQYF. The full variable domain, in which reference TRBV7-3 and TRBJ2-3 provide the parts outside the CDR3, is GAGVSQTPSNKVTEKGKYVELRCDPISGHTALYWYRQSLGQGPEFLIYFQGTGAADDSGLPNDRFFAVRPEGSVSTLKIQRTERGDSAVYLCASRASGRAADTQYFGPGTRLTVL.

The rearrangement links TRBV4-3 to TRBJ1-2; TRBD1 matches at 8 bases. V dropped 1 base and J dropped 2; count of bases not matched to a gene: 0. The CDR3 extends over 14 amino acids. CDR1 and CDR2 (germline): LGHNA, YSLEER. The CDR3 bases are TGCGCCAGCAGCCAAGGGACAGGGAACTATGGCTACACCTTC. Protein: CASSQGTGNYGYTF.

The CDR3 spells CASSQRLGQSYYGYTF. The CDR3, as DNA: TGTGCCAGCAGCCAAAGATTGGGACAGTCTTACTATGGCTACACCTTC. This chain connects TRBV4-2 to TRBJ1-2, with TRBD1 matching over 7 bases. This CDR3 spans 16 amino acids. CDR1 is LGHNA, CDR2 YNFKEQ, per germline. V was pared by 2 bases and J by 3 bases, with 9 bases of the junction left unmatched.

This clone was seen just once. The genes are TRBV11-3 and TRBJ2-3; 12 bases are shared with TRBD2. Germline trimming cut 5 bases from V and 4 bases from J; bases unmatched to any gene: 7. The CDR3 is 16 amino acids. Germline lookup yields CDR1 SGHNT and CDR2 YENEEA. CDR3 amino acids: CASSQQTSGRSDTQYF. In nucleotides, the CDR3 is TGTGCCAGCAGCCAACAAACTAGCGGGAGGTCAGATACGCAGTATTTT.

This clone was found once. This chain joins TRBV19 and TRBJ2-3, with 8 bases identical to TRBD2. Germline V lookup: CDR1 LNHDA, CDR2 SQIVND (reference sequence). V was clipped by 6 bases and J by 4 bases; unmatched bases: 9. The CDR3 covers 15 residues. This CDR3 reads CASSPLAADPDTQYF. DNA for the CDR3: TGTGCCAGTAGCCCACTAGCGGCCGACCCAGATACGCAGTATTTT.

The chain has TRBV27 and TRBJ2-1; a possible D gene is TRBD1 (5 bases). Trimming cost V 6 bases and J 5 bases, with 14 bases left between them. Per the germline V gene, CDR1 is MNHEY and CDR2 is SMNVEV (reference sequence). This CDR3 spans 14 amino acids. The CDR3 region is CASRKNRINNEQFF. The CDR3 coding sequence is TGTGCCAGCAGGAAGAACAGGATAAACAATGAGCAGTTCTTC.

The J gene is TRBJ1-5, the V gene TRBV6-6; TRBD1 is a possible D gene (6 bases). Looked up from germline, CDR1 is MNHNY and CDR2 is SVGAGI (reference sequence). V lost 0 bases and J lost 12, with 15 bases in between. The length of the CDR3 is 14 residues. The CDR3 loop is CASSYSSRDKIQHF. The CDR3 DNA follows: TGTGCCAGCAGTTACTCGAGCCGGGACAAAATCCAGCATTTT.

This chain joins TRBV29-1 and TRBJ1-4, with 8 positions matching TRBD1. There are 13 residues in the CDR3. Germline V gives CDR1 SQVTM, CDR2 ANQGSEA. V dropped 6 bases and J dropped 7; count of bases not matched to a gene: 7. CDR3 in DNA: TGCAGCGTGCGGACAGGGCTGCTTGAAAAACTGTTTTTT. Translation: CSVRTGLLEKLFF.

The V call is TRBV5-4, the J call TRBJ2-3; D is uncertain. CDR1 and CDR2 from the germline V gene are SGHNT and YYREEE (reference sequence). V was trimmed by 2 bases and J by 2 bases, leaving 9 bases between them. CDR3 length equals 14 residues. The CDR3 reads CASSFRGSTDTQYF. CDR3 DNA: TGTGCCAGCAGCTTTCGTGGCTCCACAGATACGCAGTATTTT. Full variable domain (missing parts from reference TRBV5-4 and TRBJ2-3): ETGVTQSPTHLIKTRGQQVTLRCSSQSGHNTVSWYQQALGQGPQFIFQYYREEENGRGNFPPRFSGLQFPNYSSELNVNALELDDSALYLCASSFRGSTDTQYFGPGTRLTVL.

The J gene is TRBJ2-2, the V gene TRBV7-2; the match to TRBD2 covers 13 bases. The CDR3 extends over 13 amino acids. Per germline, CDR1 SGHTA and CDR2 FQGNSA. V trimming: 5 bases; J trimming: 13 bases; junction bases outside the gene matches: 4. The CDR3 coding sequence is TGTGCCAGCAGCACGGGACTAGCGGGATCGCTGTTTTTT. This gives the protein CASSTGLAGSLFF.

The gene calls are TRBV5-5 and TRBJ2-1; 13 bases fit TRBD2. Germline CDR1 and CDR2: SGHKS and YYEKEE (reference sequence). The CDR3 extends over 15 amino acids. The V and J ends lost 2 bases and 15 bases, in that order; junction bases with no gene match: 11. In DNA, the CDR3 is TGTGCCAGCAGCTTTAGAGGGACTAGCGGGAATCTCAGGTTCTTC. Residues: CASSFRGTSGNLRFF.

CDR3 DNA: TGTGCCAGCAGCCCTCCGGACACCTATGGCTACACCTTC. Its protein is CASSPPDTYGYTF. The chain links TRBV6-5 to TRBJ1-2; D is possibly TRBD1 (5 bases). The CDR3 extends over 13 amino acids. Deletions cut 6 bases from V and 4 bases from J, with 12 bases between. CDR1 is MNHEY, CDR2 SVGAGI, per germline.